This T cell receptor (beta chain) was identified in a study of response to subunit inactivated influenza vaccine. This CDR3 region has 13 residues. Germline V CDR1 and CDR2: DFQATT, SNEGSKA (reference sequence). V was cut by 5 bases and J by 2 bases, with 13 bases left in between. Each CDR3 protein is one row after TCRdb ran MiXCR on the RT-PCR reads. The sample contains hundreds of thousands of distinct CDR3 sequences, 22% of which appear only once. This chain uses TRBV20-1 with TRBJ2-7, with a possible D match to TRBD1 (5 bases). The material sequenced was PBMCs from blood, taken 21 months after vaccination. This sequence originates from a man between 50 and 69 years old who received an inactivated influenza vaccine. For the CDR3, the DNA is TGCAGTGCTCCTTGGCCAGGGACCTACGAGCAGTACTTC. Translation: CSAPWPGTYEQYF.